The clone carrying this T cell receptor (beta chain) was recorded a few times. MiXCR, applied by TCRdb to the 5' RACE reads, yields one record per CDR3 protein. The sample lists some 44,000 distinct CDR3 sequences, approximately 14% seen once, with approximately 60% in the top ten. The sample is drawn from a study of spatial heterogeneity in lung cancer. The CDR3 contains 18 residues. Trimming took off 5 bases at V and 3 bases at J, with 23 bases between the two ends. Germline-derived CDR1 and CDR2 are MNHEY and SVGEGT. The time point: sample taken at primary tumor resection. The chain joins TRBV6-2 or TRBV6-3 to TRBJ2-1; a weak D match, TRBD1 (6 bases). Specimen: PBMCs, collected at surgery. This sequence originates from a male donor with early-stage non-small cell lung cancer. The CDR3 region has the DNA TGTGCCAGCAGTCCGCCGTCCAACAGGGTAGGAATCTACAATGAGCAGTTCTTC. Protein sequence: CASSPPSNRVGIYNEQFF.